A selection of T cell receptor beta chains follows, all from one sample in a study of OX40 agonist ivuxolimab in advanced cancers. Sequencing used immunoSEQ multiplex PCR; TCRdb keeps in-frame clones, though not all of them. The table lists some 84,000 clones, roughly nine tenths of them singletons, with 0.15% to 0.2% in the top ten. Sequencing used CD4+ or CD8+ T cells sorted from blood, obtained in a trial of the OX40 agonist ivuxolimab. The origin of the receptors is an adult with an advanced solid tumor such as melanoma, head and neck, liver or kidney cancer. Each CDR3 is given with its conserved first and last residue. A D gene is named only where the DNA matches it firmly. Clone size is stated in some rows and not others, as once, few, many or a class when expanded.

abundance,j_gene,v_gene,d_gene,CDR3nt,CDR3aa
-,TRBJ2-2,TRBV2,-,TGTGCCAGCAGTGGGACCGGGGAGCTGTTTTTT,CASSGTGELFF
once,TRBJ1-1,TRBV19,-,TGTGCCAGTAGTGGGGGTCAGGGGAGATTGGGGAACACTGAAGCTTTCTTT,CASSGGQGRLGNTEAFF
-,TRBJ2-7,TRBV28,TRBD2,TGTGCCAGCAGTTTGGGAGGGGCCTTCTCCTACGAGCAGTACTTC,CASSLGGAFSYEQYF
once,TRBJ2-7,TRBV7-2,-,TGTGCCAGCAGCTTAACGTCCTACGAGCAGTACTTC,CASSLTSYEQYF
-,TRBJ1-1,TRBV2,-,TGTGCCAGCAGCTCACAGGGGAACACTGAAGCTTTCTTT,CASSSQGNTEAFF
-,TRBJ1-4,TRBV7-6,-,TGTGCCAGCAGCTCTGGGACTCCTACAACTAATGAAAAACTGTTTTTT,CASSSGTPTTNEKLFF
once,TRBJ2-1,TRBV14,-,TGTGCCAGCAGCCAACTTAGTCTAAGCTCCTACAATGAGCAGTTCTTC,CASSQLSLSSYNEQFF
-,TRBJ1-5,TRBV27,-,TGTGCCAGCAGTCCTTACGACAGGAAAAATCAGCCCCAGCATTTT,CASSPYDRKNQPQHF
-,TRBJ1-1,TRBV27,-,TGTGCCAGCAGTTCCCCGACAAAGCGTACTACTGAAGCTTTCTTT,CASSSPTKRTTEAFF
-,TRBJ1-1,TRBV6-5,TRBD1,TGTGCCAGCAGTTACGTTCAGGGGGCCACTGAAGCTTTCTTT,CASSYVQGATEAFF
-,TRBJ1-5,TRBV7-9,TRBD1,TGTGCCAGCAGCCTACAGGGGAACCAGCCCCAGCATTTT,CASSLQGNQPQHF
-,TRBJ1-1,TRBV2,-,TGTGCCAGCAGGAGACAGATTTACACTGAAGCTTTCTTT,CASRRQIYTEAFF
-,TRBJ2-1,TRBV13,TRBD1,TGTGCCAGCAGCCGCCGGACAGGGAGCTCCTACAATGAGCAGTTCTTC,CASSRRTGSSYNEQFF
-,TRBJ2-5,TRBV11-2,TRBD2,TGTGCCAGCAGCTTCGGACTAGCGCCGTACCAAGAGACCCAGTACTTC,CASSFGLAPYQETQYF
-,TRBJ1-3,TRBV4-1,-,TGCGCCAGCAGCCAGCGTGTGGAAAGGATCTCTGGAAACACCATATATTTT,CASSQRVERISGNTIYF
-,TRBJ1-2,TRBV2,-,TGTGCCAGCAGTCCCTCAGCTAACTATGGCTACACCTTC,CASSPSANYGYTF
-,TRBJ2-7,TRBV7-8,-,TGTGCCAGCAGCTTTCGGCGATCATCCTACGAGCAGTACTTC,CASSFRRSSYEQYF
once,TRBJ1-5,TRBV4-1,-,TGCGCCAGCAGCCGGCCAGCTAGCAATCAGCCCCAGCATTTT,CASSRPASNQPQHF
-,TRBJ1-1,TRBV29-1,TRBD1,TGCAGCGCCCCCGGGCAGGGGGCGAGATCGGAGACTGAAGCTTTCTTT,CSAPGQGARSETEAFF
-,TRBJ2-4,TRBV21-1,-,TGTGCCAGCAGCAAAGCGGAAAACAGGGGGAAACTAGCCAAAAACATTCAGTACTTC,CASSKAENRGKLAKNIQYF
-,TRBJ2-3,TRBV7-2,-,TGTGCCAGCAGCAATACAGATACGCAGTATTTT,CASSNTDTQYF
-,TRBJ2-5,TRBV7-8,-,TGTGCCAGCAGCTACAACAGGGTAGGGTTGAGAGAGACCCAGTACTTC,CASSYNRVGLRETQYF
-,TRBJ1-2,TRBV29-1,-,TGCAGCGTGGGGCAGGGAGGCTCCGGCTACACCTTC,CSVGQGGSGYTF
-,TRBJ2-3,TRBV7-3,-,TGTGCCAGCAGCTTACGGGAAAAAACAGATACGCAGTATTTT,CASSLREKTDTQYF
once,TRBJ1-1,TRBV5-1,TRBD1,TGCGCCAGCACCCCTCTAGGGGGCAACACTGAAGCTTTCTTT,CASTPLGGNTEAFF
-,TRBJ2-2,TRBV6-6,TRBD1,TGTGCCAGCAGGGACAGGGGAAGCACCGGGGAGCTGTTTTTT,CASRDRGSTGELFF
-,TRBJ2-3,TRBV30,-,TGTGCCTGGAGTCAGAGCGGTGGGACCTCCACAGATACGCAGTATTTT,CAWSQSGGTSTDTQYF
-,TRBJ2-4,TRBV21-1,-,TGTGCCAGCATCACCCCCGGAGGAGCCAAAAACATTCAGTACTTC,CASITPGGAKNIQYF
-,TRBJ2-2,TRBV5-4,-,TGTGCCAGCAGCCTGAAGGGGGCCGGGGAGCTGTTTTTT,CASSLKGAGELFF
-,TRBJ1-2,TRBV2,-,TGTGCCAGCAGTGAGGAGGATTGGGTGGGTGGCTACACCTTC,CASSEEDWVGGYTF
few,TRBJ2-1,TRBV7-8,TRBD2,TGTGCCAGCAGCTTATCAGGACTAGCGGGAAGCAGATCCTACAATGAGCAGTTCTTC,CASSLSGLAGSRSYNEQFF
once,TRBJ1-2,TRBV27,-,TGTGCCAGCAGTCTCCAGAAGCACTATGGCTACACCTTC,CASSLQKHYGYTF
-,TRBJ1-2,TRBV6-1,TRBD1,TGTGCCAGCAGTGAACGGACAGGGGGCGAGGGCTATGGCTACACCTTC,CASSERTGGEGYGYTF
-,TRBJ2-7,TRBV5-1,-,TGCGCCAGCAGCTTGGTGGAGAGGGCCTCCTACGAGCAGTACTTC,CASSLVERASYEQYF
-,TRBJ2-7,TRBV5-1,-,TGCGCCAGCAGCTTAACTTACTCCTACGAGCAGTACTTC,CASSLTYSYEQYF
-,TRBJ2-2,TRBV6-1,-,TGTGCCAGCAGTGCCGATGTCAGACAGGTACACACCGGGGAGCTGTTTTTT,CASSADVRQVHTGELFF
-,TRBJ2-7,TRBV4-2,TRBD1,TGTGCCAGCAGCCAAGGGGACAGGGTTGGGGACGAGCAGTACTTC,CASSQGDRVGDEQYF
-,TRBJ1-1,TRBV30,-,TGTGCCTATCGGACTGGGGCATGGGACACTGAAGCTTTCTTT,CAYRTGAWDTEAFF
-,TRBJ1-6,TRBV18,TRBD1,TGTGCCAGCTCACCACGGGAACAGGGGGCTCAATATAATTCACCCCTCCACTTT,CASSPREQGAQYNSPLHF
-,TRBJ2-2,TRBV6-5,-,TGTGCCAGCACCCAAGAAGCCGGGGAGCTGTTTTTT,CASTQEAGELFF
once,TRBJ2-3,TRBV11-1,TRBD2,TGTGCCAGCAGCTTAGGGGGACTAGCGGGGGGTTCCCCAGATACGCAGTATTTT,CASSLGGLAGGSPDTQYF
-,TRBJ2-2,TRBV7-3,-,TGTGCCAGCAGCGCGTCCCGGGACACCGGGGAGCTGTTTTTT,CASSASRDTGELFF
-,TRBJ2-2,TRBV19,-,TGTGCCAGTAGTATGACCGGGAAATACACCGGGGAGCTGTTTTTT,CASSMTGKYTGELFF
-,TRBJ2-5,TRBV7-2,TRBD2,TGTGCCAGCAGACCCGGGACTAGCGGGAGCCACGAGACCCAGTACTTC,CASRPGTSGSHETQYF
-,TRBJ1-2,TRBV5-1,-,TGCGCCAGCAGCGCCGACGCGAGGGGGACTGGCTACACCTTC,CASSADARGTGYTF
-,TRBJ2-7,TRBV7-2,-,TGTGCCAGCAGCTTAGAGTCAGGGGTCGGGCAGTACTTC,CASSLESGVGQYF